This T cell receptor beta chain stems from a study of CD8+CD57+ T cells in acquired aplastic anemia. Across the study: Mean DNA quantity obtained from sorted CD4+ and CD8+ cells was about 3 ug.

This clonotype was picked up many times. Antigen specificity is unknown. Study-level results: Comparison of patients with controls identified around 28 shared CD8+ CDR3 sequences.

Before being chosen for sequencing, patients had shown CD8+CD57+ cell expansion by flow cytometry. Blood samples were obtained from patients who had received no prior therapy. TCR beta VDJ and CDR3 profiles were obtained from a genomic DNA template. One entry per CDR3 protein, called by TCRdb with MiXCR from the reads. The data contain about 180,000 distinct CDR3 sequences, nearly 65% of them singletons. The CDR3 is 17 amino acids. With V trimmed by 4 bases and J by 2 bases, 13 bases remained unmatched. The germline gives CDR1 SGHKS, CDR2 YYEKEE (reference sequence). Sequencing was carried out using sorted CD4+, CD8+, or CD8+CD57+ T cells (not recorded which) from PBMCs. The rearrangement joins TRBV5-5 to TRBJ2-5, with 8 positions matching TRBD1. The source of this sequence is a human donor with aplastic anemia. CDR3: CASSPGAGGIGQETQYF. CDR3 coding DNA: TGTGCCAGCAGCCCGGGGGCAGGGGGCATTGGGCAAGAGACCCAGTACTTC. The whole variable domain, filled in from reference TRBV5-5 and TRBJ2-5, reads DAGVTQSPTHLIKTRGQQVTLRCSPISGHKSVSWYQQVLGQGPQFIFQYYEKEERGRGNFPDRFSARQFPNYSSELNVNALLLGDSALYLCASSPGAGGIGQETQYFGPGTRLLVL.